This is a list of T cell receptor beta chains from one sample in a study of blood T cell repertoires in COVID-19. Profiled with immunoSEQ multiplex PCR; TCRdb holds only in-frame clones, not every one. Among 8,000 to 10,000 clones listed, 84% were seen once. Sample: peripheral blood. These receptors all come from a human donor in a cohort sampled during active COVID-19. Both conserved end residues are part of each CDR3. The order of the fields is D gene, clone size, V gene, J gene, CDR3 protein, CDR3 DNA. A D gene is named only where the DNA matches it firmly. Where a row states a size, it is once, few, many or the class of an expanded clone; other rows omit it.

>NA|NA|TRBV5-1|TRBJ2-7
CASSPRTDSYEQYF
TGCGCCAGCAGCCCTCGGACTGACTCCTACGAGCAGTACTTC
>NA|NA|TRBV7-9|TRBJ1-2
CASSPVRRQTDGYTF
TGTGCCAGCAGCCCTGTTAGAAGACAGACAGATGGCTACACCTTC
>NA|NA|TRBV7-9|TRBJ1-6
CASSLGGSYNSPLHF
TGTGCCAGCAGCTTAGGCGGCTCCTATAATTCACCCCTCCACTTT
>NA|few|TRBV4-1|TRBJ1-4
CASSRRGEGAANEKLFF
TGCGCCAGCAGCCGGAGAGGGGAGGGTGCGGCTAATGAAAAACTGTTTTTT
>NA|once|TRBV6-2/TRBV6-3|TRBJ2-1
CASSFMSTEKFF
TGTGCCAGCAGCTTCATGAGTACCGAGAAGTTCTTC
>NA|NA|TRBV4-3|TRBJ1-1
CASSQGRSGARTEAFF
TGCGCCAGCAGCCAAGGCCGATCAGGGGCTCGCACTGAAGCTTTCTTT
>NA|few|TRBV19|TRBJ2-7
CASSIKQGSYEQYF
TGTGCCAGTAGTATAAAACAGGGTTCCTACGAGCAGTACTTC
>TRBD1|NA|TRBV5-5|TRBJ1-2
CASSGQGRRIYGYTF
TGTGCCAGCAGCGGACAGGGGCGAAGGATCTATGGCTACACCTTC
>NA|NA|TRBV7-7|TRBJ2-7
CASSLAPGFEQYF
TGTGCTAGCAGCTTAGCCCCCGGGTTCGAGCAGTACTTC
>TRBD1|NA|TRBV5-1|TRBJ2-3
CASSSGQSTDTQYF
TGCGCCAGCAGCTCGGGACAGAGCACAGATACGCAGTATTTT
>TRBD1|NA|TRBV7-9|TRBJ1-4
CASSAPGTVNEKLFF
TGTGCCAGCAGCGCACCCGGGACAGTTAATGAAAAACTGTTTTTT
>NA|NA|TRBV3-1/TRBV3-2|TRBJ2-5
CASSQAARGPQETQYF
TGTGCCAGCAGCCAAGCCGCGCGGGGGCCCCAAGAGACCCAGTACTTC
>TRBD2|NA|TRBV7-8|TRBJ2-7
CASSSGLGTSSEQYF
TGTGCCAGCAGCTCCGGTCTGGGGACTAGCTCCGAGCAGTACTTC
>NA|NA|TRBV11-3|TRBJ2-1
CASSLGQVIKEQFF
TGTGCCAGCAGCTTAGGGCAAGTCATTAAGGAGCAGTTCTTC
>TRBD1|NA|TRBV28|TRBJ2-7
CASSPLRGLGANYEQYF
TGTGCCAGCAGTCCCCTGAGGGGGCTCGGCGCGAACTACGAGCAGTACTTC
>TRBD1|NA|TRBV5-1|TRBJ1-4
CASSLGTARTNEKLFF
TGCGCCAGCAGCCTTGGGACAGCGAGAACTAATGAAAAACTGTTTTTT
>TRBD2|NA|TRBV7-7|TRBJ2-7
CASSPGLAAIYEQYF
TGTGCTAGCAGTCCAGGACTAGCGGCTATTTACGAGCAGTACTTC
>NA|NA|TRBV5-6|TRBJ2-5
CASSFREAQYF
TGTGCCAGCAGCTTCCGGGAAGCCCAGTACTTC